This TCR beta chain derives from a study of CD8 T cells in ankylosing spondylitis. Study results and limitations: Disease-associated clones were CD8+ and fairly uncommon in peripheral blood. Past research had described some motif variants in reactive arthritis synovial fluid and blood. Reportedly, disease-linked clones are significantly enriched in ankylosing spondylitis patients' matched synovial fluid. What seemed typical of ankylosing spondylitis blood was a TCR beta motif built from several highly homologous variants.

The table lists this clonotype with a few counts. Its antigen is currently unknown. Molecular-barcoded quantitative 5'-RACE produced these TCR beta libraries. MiXCR, applied by TCRdb to the 5' RACE reads, yields one record per CDR3 protein. The sample holds under 950,000 distinct CDR3 sequences, 15% to 20% seen once. The TCR sequence derives from a male donor with ankylosing spondylitis. Sample: blood, either unsorted or a sorted T cell fraction (not recorded which).

The CDR3, as DNA: TGCGCCAGCAAACCGACTAGCGGGAGCCTCCGGGAGCAGTTCTTC. Translation: CASKPTSGSLREQFF. The chain joins TRBV4-1 to TRBJ2-1; 12 bases fit TRBD2. The junction had 11 bases not matched to a gene; V was cut back by 7 bases and J by 10 bases. The CDR3 consists of 15 residues. Germline CDR1 MGHRA, CDR2 YSYEKL.